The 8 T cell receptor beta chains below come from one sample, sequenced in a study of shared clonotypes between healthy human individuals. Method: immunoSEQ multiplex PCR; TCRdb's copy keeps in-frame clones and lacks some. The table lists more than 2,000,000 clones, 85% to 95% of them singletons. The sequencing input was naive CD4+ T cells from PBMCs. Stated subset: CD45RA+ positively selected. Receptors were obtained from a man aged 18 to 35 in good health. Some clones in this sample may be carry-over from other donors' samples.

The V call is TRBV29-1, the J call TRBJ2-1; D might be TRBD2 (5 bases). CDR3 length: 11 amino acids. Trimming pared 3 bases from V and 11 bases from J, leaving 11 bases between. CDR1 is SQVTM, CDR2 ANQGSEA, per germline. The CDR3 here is CSVDGRAKQFF. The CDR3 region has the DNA TGCAGCGTTGACGGGCGGGCCAAGCAGTTCTTC.

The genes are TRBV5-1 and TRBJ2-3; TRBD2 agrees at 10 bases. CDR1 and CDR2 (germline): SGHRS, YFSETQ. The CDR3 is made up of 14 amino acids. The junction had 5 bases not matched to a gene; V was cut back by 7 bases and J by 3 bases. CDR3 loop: CASQREGRTDTQYF. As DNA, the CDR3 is TGCGCCAGCCAGCGGGAGGGCCGGACAGATACGCAGTATTTT.

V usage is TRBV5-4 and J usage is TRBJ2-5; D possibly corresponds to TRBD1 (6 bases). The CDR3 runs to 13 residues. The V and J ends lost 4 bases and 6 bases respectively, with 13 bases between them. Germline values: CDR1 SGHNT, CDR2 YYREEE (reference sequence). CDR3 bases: TGTGCCAGCAGCATACACAGGGAACAGACCCAGTACTTC. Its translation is CASSIHREQTQYF.

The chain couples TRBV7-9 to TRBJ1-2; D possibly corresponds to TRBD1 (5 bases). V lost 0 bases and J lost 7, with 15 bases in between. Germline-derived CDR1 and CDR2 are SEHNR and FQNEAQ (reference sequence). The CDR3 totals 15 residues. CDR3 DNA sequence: TGTGCCAGCAGCTTAGCGCTGTTGGGAGGGACTGGCTACACCTTC. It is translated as CASSLALLGGTGYTF.

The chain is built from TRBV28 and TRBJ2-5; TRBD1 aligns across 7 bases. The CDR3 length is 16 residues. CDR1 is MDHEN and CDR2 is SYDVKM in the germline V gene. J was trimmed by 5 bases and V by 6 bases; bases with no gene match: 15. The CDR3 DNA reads TGTGCCAGCAGCCGCATAACACAGGGGTTCGGGGAGACCCAGTACTTC. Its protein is CASSRITQGFGETQYF.

CDR3 sequence (DNA): TGTGCCAGCAGTTTCTCTAGCGGGAGGGGAAATGAGCAGTTCTTC. Translating it yields CASSFSSGRGNEQFF. The chain employs TRBV28 and TRBJ2-1, with 12 positions matching TRBD2. With 3 bases clipped from V and 7 bases from J, the junction kept 4 bases outside the gene matches. The germline CDR1 and CDR2 sequences are MDHEN and SYDVKM. This CDR3 contains 15 residues.

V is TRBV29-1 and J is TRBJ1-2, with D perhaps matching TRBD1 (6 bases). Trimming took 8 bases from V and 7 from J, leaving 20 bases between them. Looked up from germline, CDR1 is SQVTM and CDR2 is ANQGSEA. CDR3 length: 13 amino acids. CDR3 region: CSSSSRGYGGYTF. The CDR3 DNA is TGCAGCTCTTCCTCGAGGGGGTACGGTGGCTACACCTTC.

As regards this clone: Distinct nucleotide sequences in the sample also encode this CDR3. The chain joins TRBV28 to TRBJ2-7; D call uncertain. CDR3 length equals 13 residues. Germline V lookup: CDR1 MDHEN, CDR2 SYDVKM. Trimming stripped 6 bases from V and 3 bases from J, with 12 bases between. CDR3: CASSPQRVYEQYF. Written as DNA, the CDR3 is TGTGCCAGCAGCCCTCAACGAGTCTACGAGCAGTACTTC. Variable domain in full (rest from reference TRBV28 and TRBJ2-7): DVKVTQSSRYLVKRTGEKVFLECVQDMDHENMFWYRQDPGLGLRLIYFSYDVKMKEKGDIPEGYSVSREKKERFSLILESASTNQTSMYLCASSPQRVYEQYFGPGTRLTVT.